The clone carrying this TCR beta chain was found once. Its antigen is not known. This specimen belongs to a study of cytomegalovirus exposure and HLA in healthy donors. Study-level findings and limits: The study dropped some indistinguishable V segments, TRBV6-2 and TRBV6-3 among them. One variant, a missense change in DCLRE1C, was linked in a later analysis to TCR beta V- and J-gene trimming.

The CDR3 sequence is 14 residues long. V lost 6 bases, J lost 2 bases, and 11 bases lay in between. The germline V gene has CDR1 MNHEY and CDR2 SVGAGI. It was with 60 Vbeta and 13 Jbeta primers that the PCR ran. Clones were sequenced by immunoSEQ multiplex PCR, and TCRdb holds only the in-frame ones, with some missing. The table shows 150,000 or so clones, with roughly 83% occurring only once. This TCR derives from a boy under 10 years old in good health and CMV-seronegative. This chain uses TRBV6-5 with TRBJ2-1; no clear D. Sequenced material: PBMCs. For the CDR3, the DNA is TGTGCCAGCAGGAGGTCTGTAGCCTACAATGAGCAGTTCTTC. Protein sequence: CASRRSVAYNEQFF.